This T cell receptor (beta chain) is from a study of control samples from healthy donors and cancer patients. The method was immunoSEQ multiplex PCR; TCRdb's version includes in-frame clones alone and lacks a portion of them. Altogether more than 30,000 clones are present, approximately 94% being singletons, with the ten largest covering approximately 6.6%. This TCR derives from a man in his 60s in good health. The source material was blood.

CDR3: CASSVTGTYEQYF. CDR3 sequence (DNA): TGTGCCAGCAGCGTGACAGGGACCTACGAGCAGTACTTC. The rearrangement links TRBV7-2 to TRBJ2-7; 7 nucleotides line up with TRBD1. The V and J ends lost 5 bases and 2 bases, in that order; junction bases with no gene match: 3. The CDR3 sequence is 13 residues long. Germline assignment: CDR1 SGHTA and CDR2 FQGNSA. Combining the CDR3 with reference TRBV7-2 and TRBJ2-7 gives the whole variable domain GAGVSQSPSNKVTEKGKDVELRCDPISGHTALYWYRQSLGQGLEFLIYFQGNSAPDKSGLPSDRFSAERTGGSVSTLTIQRTQQEDSAVYLCASSVTGTYEQYFGPGTRLTVT.